This T cell receptor (beta chain) came from a study of blood T cell repertoires in COVID-19. At the level of the study: The United States, Italy and Spain were the sources of the acute and convalescent COVID-19 samples. The analysed material was cDNA or gDNA that came from T cells, B-cell-depleted T cells, or PBMCs.

Authors' methods: Amplification of reference gene primers provided the estimated nucleated cell counts. Libraries were prepared by immunoSEQ multiplex PCR; TCRdb keeps only in-frame clonotypes and omits some of them. V and J calls and clone size follow that table, whereas D and trimming were derived from the DNA. The repertoire includes about 370,000 clones, around 90% of them detected once, and approximately 3% sits in the top ten. From germline, CDR1 is SNHLY and CDR2 FYNNEI. The CDR3 covers 13 residues. V lost 7 bases and J lost 0; bases outside the gene matches: 3. Seattle-derived patients entered the study during active infection and were followed longitudinally.

The sequenced material came from peripheral blood. This clonotype originated in a woman in her 30s with COVID-19, enrolled during active disease. V and J are TRBV2 and TRBJ2-7, with 7 bases identical to TRBD1. The CDR3 sequence is CASTDRSSYEQYF. CDR3 in DNA: TGTGCCAGCACGGACAGGAGCTCCTACGAGCAGTACTTC.